The entry below describes one T cell receptor beta chain. Its antigen is as yet unknown. This entry is derived from a study of cytomegalovirus exposure and HLA in healthy donors. In germline, CDR1 is SGHNT, CDR2 YYREEE (reference sequence). V dropped 0 bases and J dropped 0 bases, with 8 bases sitting between them. The CDR3 is made up of 15 amino acids. PCR employed 60 Vbeta and 13 Jbeta primers. Assay: immunoSEQ multiplex PCR; the TCRdb copy retains only in-frame clones and omits some. In the table there are about 85,000 clones, 80% of which are singletons. Study-wide points: TRBV6-2, TRBV6-3 and some other V segments were excluded as indistinguishable.

The chain couples TRBV5-4 to TRBJ2-3; D remains unclear. Material for sequencing was PBMCs. The origin of this receptor is a man in his fifties or sixties in good health and CMV-seropositive. The CDR3 loop reads CASSLGGASTDTQYF. For the CDR3, the DNA is TGTGCCAGCAGCTTGGGCGGAGCGAGCACAGATACGCAGTATTTT.